One sample yielded the 25 T cell receptor beta chains listed below, sequenced in a study of radiotherapy plus CTLA-4 blockade in lung cancer. Measured with immunoSEQ multiplex PCR; TCRdb has only the in-frame clones, and not every one. The table includes 50,000 or so clones, roughly 84% detected once. Sequenced here: peripheral blood, sampled from a patient treated with radiotherapy plus ipilimumab. The receptor source for this set is a human donor with non-small cell lung cancer who had a partial response to radiotherapy plus ipilimumab.

The chain couples TRBV29-1 to TRBJ1-2; weak D call: TRBD1 (5 bases). The germline CDR1 and CDR2 sequences are SQVTM and ANQGSEA. Trimming took off 7 bases at V and 0 bases at J, with 15 bases between the two ends. The CDR3 length is 14 residues. The DNA of the CDR3 is TGCAGCGCTGAGGGGTTAGGGGCTAACTATGGCTACACCTTC. Amino acids: CSAEGLGANYGYTF.

This clone came up once. J is TRBJ1-1 and V is TRBV27; D unclear. Germline V lookup: CDR1 MNHEY, CDR2 SMNVEV (reference sequence). This CDR3 is built from 13 residues. Trimming cost V 4 bases and J 5 bases, with 11 bases left between them. Here the CDR3 reads CASSYLFGTEAFF. The CDR3 DNA follows: TGTGCCAGCAGTTATTTATTCGGTACTGAAGCTTTCTTT.

The chain uses TRBV9 and TRBJ2-5; a weak D match, TRBD2 (7 bases). Looked up from germline, CDR1 is SGDLS and CDR2 is YYNGEE. CDR3 size: 16 residues. Deletions cut 3 bases from V and 5 bases from J, with 20 bases between. CDR3 DNA: TGTGCCAGCAGCGCACCCCTGGGGGGGGGCCGTGAGACCCAGTACTTC. This gives the protein CASSAPLGGGRETQYF.

The chain carries TRBV5-8 and TRBJ2-3, with TRBD2 matching 11 bases. The germline V gene has CDR1 SGHTS and CDR2 YDEGEE. V was pared by 0 bases and J by 0 bases, with 6 bases of the junction left unmatched. The CDR3 extends over 18 amino acids. CDR3 sequence: CASSLGLAGGSSTDTQYF. The CDR3 coding sequence is TGTGCCAGCAGCTTGGGTCTAGCGGGGGGTTCTAGCACAGATACGCAGTATTTT.

The chain employs TRBV7-6 and TRBJ2-7; 8 bases line up with TRBD2. The CDR3 loop spans 13 amino acids. With V trimmed by 9 bases and J by 4 bases, 8 bases remained unmatched. The germline gives CDR1 SGHVS, CDR2 FNYEAQ. CDR3 sequence: CASPLRGEYEQYF. As DNA, the CDR3 is TGTGCCAGTCCCCTGCGGGGGGAATACGAGCAGTACTTC.

CDR3 bases: TGTGCCAGCAGTCCCCCAAAAACGACAGACTCGAACACTGAAGCTTTCTTT. Translating gives CASSPPKTTDSNTEAFF. J is TRBJ1-1 and V is TRBV27; TRBD1 might be the D (5 bases). V was shortened by 5 bases and J by 1 base, with 20 bases between the two germline ends. This CDR3 region has 17 residues. Looked up from germline, CDR1 is MNHEY and CDR2 is SMNVEV (reference sequence).

V gene TRBV7-2 combines with J gene TRBJ2-5; D might be TRBD1 (6 bases). The germline V gene has CDR1 SGHTA and CDR2 FQGNSA. CDR3 length: 13 amino acids. Trimming pared 6 bases from V and 0 bases from J, leaving 8 bases between. The CDR3 sequence is CASSGQYQETQYF. CDR3 in DNA: TGTGCCAGCAGTGGACAGTACCAAGAGACCCAGTACTTC.

J is TRBJ1-4 and V is TRBV5-1, with TRBD1 identical over 10 bases. Germline V CDR1 and CDR2: SGHRS, YFSETQ. The CDR3 runs 17 residues. V was pared by 0 bases and J by 8 bases, with 10 bases of the junction left unmatched. Here the CDR3 DNA reads TGCGCCAGCAGCTTGGAGAGACAGGGGGCATCAGGGGAAAAACTGTTTTTT. Translated: CASSLERQGASGEKLFF.

The chain joins TRBV13 to TRBJ2-2, with 10 positions matching TRBD1. Germline CDR1 reads PRHDT; CDR2 reads FYEKMQ (reference sequence). The J segment lost 0 bases and the V segment lost 5 bases, leaving 9 bases of the junction unmatched. This CDR3 has 18 amino acids. The CDR3 DNA sequence: TGTGCCAGCAGCCTCCGGACAGGGGGGATCCCGAACACCGGGGAGCTGTTTTTT. It encodes CASSLRTGGIPNTGELFF.

This clone was picked up one time. The chain recombines TRBV6-5 with TRBJ1-1; 7 bases are a match to TRBD1. Germline V gene sequence: CDR1 MNHEY, CDR2 SVGAGI. V was clipped by 5 bases and J by 6 bases; unmatched bases: 3. CDR3 length: 12 amino acids. The CDR3 DNA sequence: TGTGCCAGCAGTCATCAGGGGGCTGAAGCTTTCTTT. Translated: CASSHQGAEAFF.

About this clone: The junction does not match germline at one end; this may be a read error. The CDR3 DNA reads TGTGCCAGCAGGGAAGGCACAGGGATTTGGGGCAATGAGCAGTTCTTC. Its translation is CASREGTGIWGNEQFF. The V and J genes are TRBV6-1 and TRBJ2-1, with D maybe TRBD1 (6 bases). The CDR3 runs to 16 residues. Germline assignment: CDR1 MNHNS and CDR2 SASEGT.

The CDR3 is CARRLESLYGYTF. Written as DNA, the CDR3 is TGTGCCAGGCGACTCGAGAGCCTCTATGGCTACACCTTC. The rearrangement uses TRBV30 and TRBJ1-2; no clear D gene. The CDR3 has 13 residues. Germline V gene lookup returns CDR1 GTSNPN and CDR2 SVGIG (reference sequence). The germline V and J ends were trimmed by 8 bases and 4 bases, with 17 bases remaining between them.

This clone appeared a single time. The chain links TRBV9 to TRBJ2-1; TRBD2 aligns across 16 bases. The junction had 11 bases not matched to a gene; V was cut back by 4 bases and J by 10 bases. The CDR3 totals 17 residues. CDR1 and CDR2 (germline): SGDLS, YYNGEE. The CDR3 coding sequence is TGTGCCAGCAGCTTGGGACTAGCGGGGGGGCCGCAGGAGGAGCAGTTCTTC. Protein product: CASSLGLAGGPQEEQFF. Full variable domain (missing parts from reference TRBV9 and TRBJ2-1): DSGVTQTPKHLITATGQRVTLRCSPRSGDLSVYWYQQSLDQGLQFLIQYYNGEERAKGNILERFSAQQFPDLHSELNLSSLELGDSALYFCASSLGLAGGPQEEQFFGPGTRLTVL.

V usage is TRBV7-8 and J usage is TRBJ2-3, with D perhaps TRBD2 (6 bases). V was pared by 1 base and J by 1 base, with 18 bases between. Germline V lookup: CDR1 SGHVS, CDR2 FQNEAQ. This CDR3 is built from 18 residues. The DNA of the CDR3 is TGTGCCAGCAGCTTAGGGGCCGGGGCGGGAAGAGGCACAGATACGCAGTATTTT. Translation: CASSLGAGAGRGTDTQYF.

This chain uses TRBV6-6 with TRBJ1-1; 7 nucleotides agree with TRBD1. This CDR3 has 14 residues. From germline, CDR1 is MNHNY and CDR2 SVGAGI (reference sequence). Unmatched junction bases numbered 5, after V lost 6 bases and J lost 1 base. CDR3 residues: CASSLDRRNTEAFF. Here the CDR3 DNA reads TGTGCCAGCAGCTTGGACAGGCGGAACACTGAAGCTTTCTTT.

V gene TRBV5-1 combines with J gene TRBJ2-3; 7 bases agree with TRBD1. After removal of 4 bases from V and 0 bases from J, the junction contained 11 bases not matched to a gene. The CDR3 is 17 residues long. In germline, CDR1 is SGHRS, CDR2 YFSETQ. This chain's CDR3 is CASSQPGQRSSTDTQYF. In nucleotides, the CDR3 is TGCGCCAGCAGCCAACCGGGACAGCGATCTAGCACAGATACGCAGTATTTT.

V gene TRBV14 combines with J gene TRBJ2-2; D remains unclear. V shed 2 bases and J shed 6 bases, with 19 bases lying between them. This CDR3 has 17 residues. Germline assignment: CDR1 SGHDN and CDR2 FVKESK. The CDR3 spells CASSQFRGPRSAGELFF. The CDR3 DNA is TGTGCCAGCAGCCAATTTAGAGGCCCGAGAAGCGCCGGGGAGCTGTTTTTT.

The rearrangement uses TRBV6-1 and TRBJ1-6, with a possible D match to TRBD1 (6 bases). CDR3 length: 17 amino acids. The germline V gene has CDR1 MNHNS and CDR2 SASEGT. The V gene lost 2 bases and the J gene lost 7 bases, with 18 bases spanning the gap. CDR3 nucleotides: TGTGCCAGCAGTGAACCGATAGGGGGTTCTGAGAATTCACCCCTCCACTTT. It translates to CASSEPIGGSENSPLHF.

Details on this clone: One end of the junction varies from germline; a read error may be responsible. The rearrangement joins TRBV7-3 to TRBJ2-7, with 9 bases fitting TRBD1. The CDR3 sequence is 11 residues long. The V gene's germline CDR1 is SGHTA and CDR2 FQGTGA. CDR3 DNA: TGTGCCAGCAGCCGCCGGACAGGGGCCCCCTTC. It is translated as CASSRRTGAPF.

The chain combines TRBV18 with TRBJ2-6; 8 bases agree with TRBD1. V lost 1 base and J lost 4; bases outside the gene matches: 3. This CDR3 comprises 16 residues. Germline CDR1 is KGHSH and CDR2 is LQKENI. CDR3 DNA sequence: TGTGCCAGCTCACCACGGCAGGGGGCCGGGGCCAACGTCCTGACTTTC. This gives the protein CASSPRQGAGANVLTF.

The V and J genes are TRBV2 and TRBJ2-4, with 11 positions matching TRBD2. Germline V lookup: CDR1 SNHLY, CDR2 FYNNEI. This CDR3 comprises 16 residues. V was clipped by 4 bases and J by 1 base; unmatched bases: 3. The CDR3, as DNA: TGTGCCAGCAGTGGGGCTAGCGGGGGGGCCAAAAACATTCAGTACTTC. As protein: CASSGASGGAKNIQYF.

The genes are TRBV7-2 and TRBJ2-7; TRBD2 might be the D (5 bases). The CDR3 is made up of 16 amino acids. The germline V gene has CDR1 SGHTA and CDR2 FQGNSA. The V end was cut by 1 base, the J end by 0 bases, with 13 bases between. CDR3 in amino acids: CASSLDLAVSSYEQYF. Written as DNA, the CDR3 is TGTGCCAGCAGCTTAGATCTAGCCGTAAGCTCCTACGAGCAGTACTTC.

The chain combines TRBV7-2 with TRBJ2-3, with D possibly TRBD2 on 6 matching bases. CDR1 is SGHTA and CDR2 is FQGNSA in the germline V gene. The V end lost 3 bases, the J end lost 0 bases, and 13 bases lay between the germline ends. This CDR3 region has 16 residues. In nucleotides, the CDR3 is TGTGCCAGCAGCTTGGGAGCGGGCGCAAGCACAGATACGCAGTATTTT. This gives the protein CASSLGAGASTDTQYF.

This chain uses TRBV6-1 with TRBJ2-7; D not certain. CDR1 is MNHNS and CDR2 is SASEGT in the germline V gene. There are 12 residues in the CDR3. Trimming took 2 bases from V and 2 from J, leaving 4 bases between them. The CDR3 loop is CASSEQAYEQYF. In DNA form, the CDR3 reads TGTGCCAGCAGTGAACAGGCCTACGAGCAGTACTTC.

This sequence joins TRBV29-1 and TRBJ2-1; 15 bases match TRBD2. Looked up from germline, CDR1 is SQVTM and CDR2 is ANQGSEA. The CDR3 runs 19 residues. Trimming removed 6 bases from V and 9 bases from J; junction bases left unmatched: 21. The CDR3 sequence: CSVQGLAGGRIGSTAEQFF. Here the CDR3 DNA reads TGCAGCGTCCAAGGACTAGCGGGGGGGCGGATTGGATCTACGGCTGAGCAGTTCTTC.